Listed below are T cell receptor beta chains from one sample, sequenced in a study of T cell repertoires in cytomegalovirus infection. A single record per CDR3 protein comes from TCRdb applying MiXCR to the reads. The sample lists a few hundred thousand distinct CDR3 sequences, about 35% occurring once. Their recognized antigens are unknown. The sample in question was cultured PBMCs, obtained from culture after CMV antigen stimulation. These TCRs come from a human donor in good health (CMV status not recorded). Some clones in this sample may be carry-over from other donors' samples. CDR3s include the opening cysteine and the closing phenylalanine or tryptophan. A D gene is named only where the DNA matches it firmly. Clone size is stated in some rows and not others, as once, few, many or a class when expanded.

j_call clone_size d_call v_call cdr3_nt cdr3_aa
TRBJ2-1 . . TRBV28 TGTGCCAGCAGTTTCTCCTGGACACCTAGCTCCTACAATGAGCAGTTCTTC CASSFSWTPSSYNEQFF
TRBJ1-4 few . TRBV4-3 TGCGCCAGCAGCCAAGATTGGGCAGCCGTGAATGAAAAACTGTTTTTT CASSQDWAAVNEKLFF
TRBJ2-1 few TRBD2 TRBV12-3/TRBV12-4 TGTGCCAGCAGTTTGGGGCTAGCGGGGGGCTCCTACAATGAGCAGTTCTTC CASSLGLAGGSYNEQFF
TRBJ2-5 few . TRBV5-1 TGCGCCAGCAGTCAGCCGTCGGTCCACGGGGAGACCCAGTACTTC CASSQPSVHGETQYF
TRBJ1-5 . . TRBV6-5 TGTGCCAGCAGTTACTCCTTCGGGCAGCCCCAGCATTTT CASSYSFGQPQHF
TRBJ2-7 many TRBD2 TRBV7-2 TGTGCCAGCAGCTTAGAGGGACGTGGGGCGGGAGGTTCCGAGCAGTACTTC CASSLEGRGAGGSEQYF
TRBJ2-7 few . TRBV3-1 TGTGCCAGCAGCCAGGGCAACGAGCAGTACTTC CASSQGNEQYF
TRBJ1-1 . . TRBV9 TGTGCCAGCAGCGTAGGGGGGACCGGGAACACTGAAGCTTTCTTT CASSVGGTGNTEAFF
TRBJ1-1 many . TRBV7-6 TGTGCCAGCAGCCATAGGGGGACTGAAGCTTTCTTT CASSHRGTEAFF
TRBJ2-5 few . TRBV6-5 TGTGCCAGCAGCTCCGGACCCTCCCAGAGATCAGAGACCCAGTACTTC CASSSGPSQRSETQYF
TRBJ2-1 . . TRBV11-3 TGTGCCAGCAGCCCCAGAACGTCATCCTACAATGAGCAGTTCTTC CASSPRTSSYNEQFF
TRBJ1-1 few . TRBV2 TGTGCCAGCAGTGAAGCAGGGGTCTCCCCACGTGACGCTTTCTTT CASSEAGVSPRDAFF
TRBJ2-5 few TRBD2 TRBV6-6 TGTGCCAGCAGTTACGGGAGCGGGAGAAGGGGGGAGACCCAGTACTTC CASSYGSGRRGETQYF
TRBJ2-3 . . TRBV7-1 TGTGCCAGCACACATGGGTTCGCCTACTCCACAGATACGCAGTATTTT CASTHGFAYSTDTQYF
TRBJ2-1 few TRBD2 TRBV27 TGTGCCAGCAGAACTAGCGGGGCTCATCAGTTCTTC CASRTSGAHQFF
TRBJ1-1 . . TRBV6-2/TRBV6-3 TGTGCCAGCAGTTATGGGGCTACGGGCACTGAAGCTTTCTTT CASSYGATGTEAFF
TRBJ1-4 few TRBD1 TRBV6-1 TGTGCCAGCAGTGAAGCCCGAACAGGGGGAAATGAAAAACTGTTTTTT CASSEARTGGNEKLFF
TRBJ1-1 few . TRBV19 TGTGCCAGTAGTATAGGAGGGGGACGGGTGTCATTGAACACTGAAGCTTTCTTT CASSIGGGRVSLNTEAFF
TRBJ2-1 few . TRBV6-2/TRBV6-3 TGTGCCAGCAGTCTTAATATGGTCCTAGCGGAGCAGTTCTTC CASSLNMVLAEQFF
TRBJ2-1 . TRBD2 TRBV6-2/TRBV6-3 TGTGCCAGCAGCCCACGCCCGGGGGGGGTATACAATGAGCAGTTCTTC CASSPRPGGVYNEQFF
TRBJ2-1 . TRBD2 TRBV6-6 TGTGCCAGCAGTTACGTAGCGGGAGGTTACAATGAGCAGTTCTTC CASSYVAGGYNEQFF
TRBJ1-1 . TRBD1 TRBV24-1 TGTGCCACCAGTGACCAATCACAGGGGGCGGGTGAAGCTTTCTTT CATSDQSQGAGEAFF
TRBJ2-5 few . TRBV7-2 TGTGCCAGCAGCGCGCTGGGGGAGACCCAGTACTTC CASSALGETQYF
TRBJ1-5 few TRBD1 TRBV7-2 TGTGCCAGCAGCCCAGGGGGCCGCCCTTGGGCCCAGCATTTT CASSPGGRPWAQHF
TRBJ2-7 . TRBD1 TRBV7-9 TGTGCCAGCAGCCCACCGGGACAGGGCTACGAGCAGTACTTC CASSPPGQGYEQYF
TRBJ2-5 few . TRBV4-1 TGCGCCAGCAGCCAAGCAGGGTTGCCACAAGAGACCCAGTACTTC CASSQAGLPQETQYF
TRBJ2-5 once . TRBV12-3/TRBV12-4 TGTGCCAGCAGGTCCCGCGAGAGGGGGGGAGAGACCCAGTACTTC CASRSRERGGETQYF